This T cell receptor (beta chain) is drawn from a study of response to subunit inactivated influenza vaccine. Study-wide results and limits: Researchers suggested that each seasonal influenza vaccination recruits few new T cells.

This clonotype was seen a handful of times. Antigen: not known. Each CDR3 protein gets one entry after TCRdb re-called the RT-PCR reads with MiXCR. The sample has about 570,000 distinct CDR3 sequences, about 11% seen once; the top ten hold approximately 10%. CDR3 size: 12 residues. Trimming at V came to 8 bases and at J to 5 bases, leaving 6 bases not matched to a gene. The V gene's germline CDR1 is DFQATT and CDR2 SNEGSKA (reference sequence). The same data also contributed to another study, on T cells expressing NK-cell markers. Turning to that study: With UMIs, 5'RACE template switching was used to make TCR beta cDNA. Eight donors were sequenced, seven testing HCMV-seropositive and one testing seronegative.

The chain joins TRBV20-1 to TRBJ1-1; 9 positions agree with TRBD1. The source material was PBMCs from blood, sampled on the day of vaccination. This TCR was sampled from a man aged 50-59 years who received an inactivated influenza vaccine. The CDR3 nucleotides are TGCAGTACCACAGGGGGCAGGACTGAAGCTTTCTTT. Its translation: CSTTGGRTEAFF.